These 31 T cell receptor beta chains were sequenced from one sample in a study of tumor and adjacent non-tumor tissue in lung cancer. RNA was extracted from bulk tissue without any cell sorting. A modified ARM-PCR protocol with three rounds of nested PCR amplified TCRbeta. From the multiplex PCR reads, TCRdb called clonotypes with MiXCR, one entry per CDR3 protein. The repertoire holds around 140,000 distinct CDR3 sequences, with roughly 66% as singletons. The sample comprised lung tumor tissue. These receptors were taken from a man between 60 and 75 years old with small cell lung cancer.

A note on this clonotype: The CDR3 end shows no conserved phenylalanine or tryptophan, and so a read error is likely. V gene TRBV28 combines with J gene TRBJ2-2; tentative D call: TRBD2 (5 bases). This CDR3 spans 14 amino acids. CDR1 is MDHEN and CDR2 is SYDVKM in the germline V gene. V was cut by 2 bases and J by 4 bases, with 8 bases left in between. In DNA, the CDR3 is TGTGCCAGCAGTTTAGGCGGGCCCACCGGGGAGCTGTTTCGT. Protein sequence: CASSLGGPTGELFR.

Comment on this clonotype: The germline gene is not matched at one end of the junction; a read error may be the cause. The rearrangement links TRBV20-1 to TRBJ2-4, with 7 bases that match TRBD1. The germline gives CDR1 DFQATT, CDR2 SNEGSKA (reference sequence). The CDR3 covers 14 residues. The chain's CDR3 is CSATGTAVGNTHYF. CDR3 nucleotide sequence: TGTAGTGCGACCGGGACAGCTGTGGGAAACACTCACTACTTC.

The chain carries TRBV20-1 and TRBJ2-7; 8 bases agree with TRBD2. Looked up from germline, CDR1 is DFQATT and CDR2 is SNEGSKA (reference sequence). This CDR3 comprises 15 residues. Unmatched junction bases numbered 10, after V lost 3 bases and J lost 3 bases. DNA of the CDR3: TGCAGTGCTAGCCAACCAGCGGGAGTGAGCTACGAGCAGTACTTC. Its protein product is CSASQPAGVSYEQYF.

This clonotype is a singleton in its sample. One junction end does not reproduce the germline sequence, and a read error may be involved. The J gene is TRBJ2-3, the V gene TRBV28; tentatively, D is TRBD1 (5 bases). The CDR3 has 14 residues. In germline, CDR1 is MDHEN, CDR2 SYDVKM. The CDR3 region has the DNA TGTGCCAGCAGGGGCAGAAGCTACACAGGTACGCAATATTTT. It is translated as CASRGRSYTGTQYF.

Details on this clonotype: Here the CDR3 omits its conserved ending phenylalanine or tryptophan, so a read error is the likely source. The limits of the CDR3 on the DNA are not certain, so only TCRdb's listed CDR3 is given. CDR3 amino acids: CSGQGGYGYIS. The chain joins TRBV20-1 to TRBJ1-2; no DNA check was done on the table's D call, TRBD1. CDR1 DFQATT and CDR2 SNEGSKA come from the germline V gene (reference sequence). The CDR3 region is 11 residues in length, termini included.

The chain couples TRBV20-1 to TRBJ2-7; TRBD2 agrees at 9 bases. Germline V lookup: CDR1 DFQATT, CDR2 SNEGSKA (reference sequence). This CDR3 has 14 amino acids. Unmatched junction bases numbered 7, after V lost 3 bases and J lost 4 bases. CDR3 nucleotide sequence: TGCAGTGCTAGGCTGACTAGCGGAACATACGAGCAGTACTTC. Amino acid sequence: CSARLTSGTYEQYF.

This clonotype was seen repeatedly, ten times or more. The chain carries TRBV12-3 or TRBV12-4 and TRBJ1-2, with a possible D match to TRBD1 (5 bases). CDR3 length: 12 amino acids. Trimming shortened V by 6 bases and J by 8 bases, and 13 bases separated the two germline ends. The CDR3 DNA reads TGTGCCAGCAGCCCAGGGTTTCAAGGCTACACCTTC. Amino acid sequence: CASSPGFQGYTF.

A word on this clonotype: At one end the junction does not follow the germline gene, possibly because of a read error. The chain employs TRBV7-9 and TRBJ2-2; either TRBD1 or TRBD2 may fit D (5 bases each). The V gene's germline CDR1 is SEHNR and CDR2 FQNEAQ (reference sequence). This CDR3 has 14 residues. This CDR3 is CASTLARDAGELFF. CDR3 DNA sequence: TGTGCCAGCACCTTAGCACGGGACGCCGGGGAGCTGTTTTTT.

Concerning this clonotype itself: The junction and the germline gene differ at one end; a read error may be behind it. The chain couples TRBV12-3 or TRBV12-4 to TRBJ1-2; D uncertain. The CDR3 has 11 amino acids. CDR3 residues: CASSFGPGYIF. In DNA, the CDR3 is TGTGCCAGCAGTTTCGGGCCTGGCTACATCTTC.

This clonotype was seen a few times. This sequence joins TRBV24-1 and TRBJ2-2; D not certain. The CDR3 has 13 amino acids. CDR1 KGHDR and CDR2 SFDVKD come from the germline V gene. Trimming stripped 3 bases from V and 0 bases from J, with 1 base between. The CDR3: CATSDTNTGELFF. CDR3 coding DNA: TGTGCCACCAGTGATACGAACACCGGGGAGCTGTTTTTT.

This clonotype has a single count. The chain links TRBV11-1 to TRBJ2-1, with 7 positions matching TRBD2. Trimming removed 7 bases from V and 10 bases from J; junction bases left unmatched: 7. The CDR3 covers 12 residues. Germline-derived CDR1 and CDR2 are SGHAT and FQDESV (reference sequence). The CDR3 region is CASKPGTMEQFF. The DNA for the CDR3 is TGTGCCAGCAAGCCAGGGACTATGGAGCAGTTCTTC.

This clonotype was picked up many times. The chain joins TRBV6-1 to TRBJ2-6; 7 bases match TRBD1. The length of the CDR3 is 19 residues. J lost 1 base, V lost 7 bases, and 16 bases had no gene match. Per the germline V gene, CDR1 is MNHNS and CDR2 is SASEGT. The CDR3 loop is CASIPMGQGVLSGANVLTF. DNA of the CDR3: TGTGCCAGCATTCCAATGGGGCAGGGGGTCTTATCTGGGGCCAACGTCCTGACTTTC.

This clonotype was observed many times. The rearrangement uses TRBV20-1 and TRBJ1-5, with D tentatively TRBD1 (5 bases). V was pared by 5 bases and J by 4 bases, with 18 bases between. The CDR3 spans 15 residues. Germline CDR1 DFQATT, CDR2 SNEGSKA (reference sequence). The CDR3: CSALETGLPNQPQHF. The CDR3 DNA is TGCAGTGCTCTAGAGACGGGACTCCCGAATCAGCCCCAGCATTTT.

Concerning this clonotype itself: Possible read error: a much larger clone is one base away. This sequence joins TRBV29-1 and TRBJ2-6, with a possible D match to TRBD1 (5 bases). Trimming removed 4 bases from V and 3 bases from J, with 16 bases in between. CDR1 SQVTM and CDR2 ANQGSEA come from the germline V gene. The CDR3 runs 16 residues. In nucleotides, the CDR3 is TGCAGCGTTGGGATAGGGGATACCTTTGGGGCCAACGTCCTGACTTTC. Its translation is CSVGIGDTFGANVLTF.

A note on this clonotype: A much larger clone lies one base from this, so it may be a read error. This sequence joins TRBV6-1 and TRBJ1-5; D is ambiguous. The CDR3 runs 13 residues. Germline V gene lookup returns CDR1 MNHNS and CDR2 SASEGT. Deletions cut 1 base from V and 4 bases from J, with 5 bases between. CDR3 loop: CASSEVLNQPQHF. CDR3 nucleotide sequence: TGTGCCAGCAGTGAAGTTCTGAATCAGCCCCAGCATTTT.

The rearrangement uses TRBV30 and TRBJ2-3; a weak D match, TRBD1 (5 bases). CDR1 is GTSNPN and CDR2 is SVGIG in the germline V gene (reference sequence). The CDR3 spans 16 residues. Trimming shortened V by 1 base and J by 1 base, and 15 bases separated the two germline ends. CDR3 region: CAWSEGHTLGTDTQYF. In DNA, the CDR3 is TGTGCCTGGAGTGAAGGACATACCCTGGGCACAGATACGCAGTATTTT.

This clonotype came up a few times. The CDR3: CASSQGLYGYTF. The CDR3 region has the DNA TGTGCCAGTAGCCAGGGACTCTATGGCTACACCTTC. This chain joins TRBV19 and TRBJ1-2, with D perhaps matching TRBD1 (5 bases). Between the trimmed V and J ends, which lost 6 bases and 4 bases, there was a span of 9 bases. There are 12 residues in the CDR3. Per the germline V gene, CDR1 is LNHDA and CDR2 is SQIVND (reference sequence).

A remark on this clonotype: An end of the junction differs from the germline gene, which may be a read error. The chain couples TRBV20-1 to TRBJ2-3; 7 bases fit TRBD2. Germline values: CDR1 DFQATT, CDR2 SNEGSKA (reference sequence). CDR3 size: 16 residues. CDR3 in amino acids: CSVRGAGGRGSDTHYF. The CDR3 nucleotides read TGCAGTGTTAGAGGGGCTGGCGGGAGAGGGTCAGATACGCACTATTTT.

Points on this clonotype: A junction end diverges from the germline sequence, so it may reflect a read error. The rearrangement joins TRBV11-3 to TRBJ2-1; TRBD2 agrees at 8 bases. The CDR3 loop spans 17 amino acids. The germline V gene encodes CDR1 SGHNT and CDR2 YENEEA. In DNA, the CDR3 is TGTGCCAGCAGCTCGGGACTAGTGGGGGGGCCCTGCAATGGGCAGTTCTTC. Its translation: CASSSGLVGGPCNGQFF.

This clonotype was counted between two and nine times. This chain joins TRBV7-8 and TRBJ2-1; weak D call: TRBD2 (6 bases). There are 17 residues in the CDR3. Trimming removed 4 bases at V and 4 bases at J, with 20 bases between. Germline loops: CDR1 SGHVS, CDR2 FQNEAQ. For the CDR3, the DNA is TGTGCCAGCAGCTCCGCATTGAGGCGGGACCTTTACAATGAGCAGTTCTTC. Its protein is CASSSALRRDLYNEQFF.

Comments on this clonotype: This CDR3 is missing its conserved last phenylalanine or tryptophan, likely due to a read error. The V gene is TRBV20-1, the J gene TRBJ2-2, with a weak D call TRBD1 (5 bases). V gave up 0 bases and J gave up 10 bases, with 15 bases separating them. CDR1 is DFQATT, CDR2 SNEGSKA, per germline (reference sequence). The CDR3 spans 14 residues. CDR3 nucleotides: TGCAGTGCTAGAGACCGGAACAGGTCTTTGGAGCTGTTTTCT. Its translation is CSARDRNRSLELFS.

Remarks on this clonotype: Since the CDR3 does not end with the conserved phenylalanine or tryptophan, this likely comes from a read error. J is TRBJ1-1 and V is TRBV20-1, with D possibly matching TRBD1 (6 bases). V was cut by 5 bases and J by 4 bases, with 14 bases left in between. CDR3 length equals 13 residues. Germline CDR1 is DFQATT and CDR2 is SNEGSKA (reference sequence). In DNA, the CDR3 is TGCAGTGCTCGTACAGGGAGTGGCACTGAAGCTTTCTTA. This sequence encodes CSARTGSGTEAFL.

V is TRBV6-1 and J is TRBJ1-5; D gene ambiguous. The CDR3 has 15 residues. Trimming pared 0 bases from V and 7 bases from J, leaving 13 bases between. Germline V gene lookup returns CDR1 MNHNS and CDR2 SASEGT. The CDR3 sequence is CASSEAGGLGQPQHF. The CDR3 DNA reads as TGTGCCAGCAGTGAAGCTGGAGGGCTAGGACAGCCCCAGCATTTT.

As to this clonotype: A read error may account for a junction end that differs from germline. V is TRBV5-5 and J is TRBJ2-1; 10 nucleotides align to TRBD2. Germline-derived CDR1 and CDR2 are SGHKS and YYEKEE (reference sequence). The length of the CDR3 is 16 residues. DNA for the CDR3: TGTGCAAGCAGCTTGGTAGGCACTAGCGGGAAGTATGACCAGTTCTTC. It is translated as CASSLVGTSGKYDQFF.

The chain combines TRBV7-8 with TRBJ2-7; no clear D. Looked up from germline, CDR1 is SGHVS and CDR2 is FQNEAQ. The CDR3 covers 16 residues. The CDR3 protein is CASSLGRSVVHYEQCV. The CDR3 DNA reads TGTGCCAGCAGCTTAGGACGCTCAGTAGTCCACTACGAGCAGTGCGTC.

This sequence joins TRBV11-2 and TRBJ2-7, with D perhaps matching TRBD2 (7 bases). The V gene lost 6 bases and the J gene lost 7 bases, with 25 bases spanning the gap. Per the germline V gene, CDR1 is SGHAT and CDR2 is FQNNGV. The CDR3 has 16 amino acids. CDR3 amino acids: CASRLSAGGGFYEQYF. The CDR3 DNA sequence: TGTGCCAGCAGACTATCAGCAGGCGGGGGCTTCTATGAGCAGTACTTC.

About this clonotype itself: A much larger clone is a single base away; this may be a read error. The rearrangement uses TRBV12-3 or TRBV12-4 and TRBJ1-1; TRBD1 aligns across 9 bases. The CDR3 sequence is 14 residues long. J lost 5 bases, V lost 6 bases, and 7 bases had no gene match. The CDR3 nucleotides read TGTGCCAGCAGCCGTACAGGGGGCAGGACTGAAGCTTTCTTT. Amino acids: CASSRTGGRTEAFF.

A remark on this clonotype: The CDR3 does not close with the conserved phenylalanine or tryptophan, likely indicating a read error. The chain couples TRBV20-1 to TRBJ2-1; 11 bases are a match to TRBD1. Germline CDR1 is DFQATT and CDR2 is SNEGSKA (reference sequence). This CDR3 region has 16 residues. DNA of the CDR3: TGCAGAGCTATCCCGATAGGGACAGGGGGTTACAATGAGCAGTTCTTA. Protein sequence: CRAIPIGTGGYNEQFL.

The chain combines TRBV20-1 with TRBJ2-3, with no clear D. This CDR3 contains 11 residues. V was pared by 5 bases and J by 9 bases, with 12 bases between. The germline gives CDR1 DFQATT, CDR2 SNEGSKA (reference sequence). The DNA of the CDR3 is TGCAGTGCTTTGGACGGAGCGACGCAGTATTTT. This gives the protein CSALDGATQYF.

The V and J genes are TRBV4-1 and TRBJ2-1; D remains unclear. There are 14 residues in the CDR3. Germline V gives CDR1 MGHRA, CDR2 YSYEKL. V was cut by 0 bases and J by 3 bases, with 6 bases left in between. CDR3 coding DNA: TGCGCCAGCAGCCAAGACGAACTCTACAATGAGCAGTTCTTC. Translation gives CASSQDELYNEQFF.

This clonotype was picked up one time. This could be a read error, since a much larger clone is one nucleotide away. This chain connects TRBV6-2 or TRBV6-3 to TRBJ2-2; 14 nucleotides line up with TRBD2. The CDR3 has 17 residues. Germline values: CDR1 MNHEY, CDR2 SVGEGT. The CDR3, as DNA: TGTGGCAGCAGTCGACTAGCGGGAGGGCCCAACACCGGGGAGCTGTTTTTT. It translates to CGSSRLAGGPNTGELFF.